These 29 T cell receptor beta chains came from one sample sequenced in a study of cytomegalovirus exposure and HLA in healthy donors. Primers included in the PCR were 60 Vbeta and 13 Jbeta primers. The data were produced by immunoSEQ multiplex PCR, yet TCRdb's version contains in-frame clones alone and is incomplete. The sample has under 95,000 clones, about 7.6% seen once. Sequencing used PBMCs. The receptors originated from a man aged 50 to 60 in good health and CMV-seronegative.

This clone showed up just a few times. This chain uses TRBV28 with TRBJ1-4; D call uncertain. The V gene lost 4 bases and the J gene lost 8 bases, with 14 bases spanning the gap. In germline, CDR1 is MDHEN, CDR2 SYDVKM. The CDR3 loop spans 14 amino acids. The CDR3 region has the DNA TGTGCCAGCAGTTCCGGAGGGCTCGTGGAAAAACTGTTTTTT. Encoded protein: CASSSGGLVEKLFF.

This clone was picked up a small number of times. The chain recombines TRBV7-8 with TRBJ2-5, with D perhaps TRBD2 (7 bases). Germline CDR1 and CDR2: SGHVS and FQNEAQ. Deletions cut 11 bases from V and 1 base from J, with 14 bases between. The CDR3 is made up of 13 amino acids. The chain's CDR3 is CAGGGRGQETQYF. CDR3 coding DNA: TGTGCCGGGGGGGGCAGGGGCCAAGAGACCCAGTACTTC.

This clone was detected only a few times. This sequence joins TRBV6-1 and TRBJ1-1; D remains unclear. The V gene's germline CDR1 is MNHNS and CDR2 SASEGT. V shed 4 bases and J shed 3 bases, with 12 bases lying between them. This CDR3 spans 14 amino acids. CDR3 protein: CASSVGWAYTEAFF. The CDR3 DNA follows: TGTGCCAGCAGTGTTGGGTGGGCGTACACTGAAGCTTTCTTT.

The chain couples TRBV18 to TRBJ2-7, with D tentatively TRBD1 (6 bases). Between the trimmed V and J ends, which lost 4 bases and 3 bases, there was a span of 13 bases. The CDR3 runs 14 residues. In germline, CDR1 is KGHSH, CDR2 LQKENI. The CDR3 coding sequence is TGTGCCAGCTCACTACAGGGTCGGGACTACGAGCAGTACTTC. Protein sequence: CASSLQGRDYEQYF.

The table lists this clone with a few counts. This chain connects TRBV15 to TRBJ2-3, with 9 bases aligning to TRBD2. Germline-derived CDR1 and CDR2 are LNHNV and YYDKDF (reference sequence). V gave up 2 bases and J gave up 0 bases; unmatched junction bases: 9. The CDR3 extends over 18 amino acids. The DNA of the CDR3 is TGTGCCACCAGCAGAAGGCGGGGGGGCTTAACTAGCACAGATACGCAGTATTTT. Translating it yields CATSRRRGGLTSTDTQYF.

This clone was observed a handful of times. The chain recombines TRBV19 with TRBJ2-5; 7 bases align to TRBD1. Germline V gene sequence: CDR1 LNHDA, CDR2 SQIVND (reference sequence). Trimming cost V 6 bases and J 4 bases; bases outside gene matches: 2. The CDR3 length is 12 residues. The CDR3, as DNA: TGTGCCAGTAGCAGACAGGGAGAGACCCAGTACTTC. The encoded protein is CASSRQGETQYF.

The chain recombines TRBV2 with TRBJ2-2; possibly TRBD1 for D (5 bases). The germline V gene has CDR1 SNHLY and CDR2 FYNNEI. The CDR3 is 14 amino acids. V was clipped by 5 bases and J by 6 bases, with 13 bases between them. The CDR3 protein is CASSWTNGPGELFF. DNA of the CDR3: TGTGCCAGCAGTTGGACAAATGGCCCCGGGGAGCTGTTTTTT.

In its sample, this clone was seen a few times. The chain has TRBV5-8 and TRBJ2-4; D is undetermined. CDR3 length equals 14 residues. Germline CDR1 and CDR2: SGHTS and YDEGEE. V gave up 2 bases and J gave up 7 bases, with 13 bases separating them. This CDR3 is CASSFGDPVNIQYF. CDR3 sequence (DNA): TGTGCCAGCAGCTTTGGAGACCCCGTGAACATTCAGTACTTC. The entire variable domain, with the rest obtained from reference TRBV5-8 and TRBJ2-4, is as follows: EAGVTQSPTHLIKTRGQQATLRCSPISGHTSVYWYQQALGLGLQFLLWYDEGEERNRGNFPPRFSGRQFPNYSSELNVNALELEDSALYLCASSFGDPVNIQYFGAGTRLSVL.

V gene TRBV4-1 combines with J gene TRBJ1-4, with D tentatively TRBD1 (6 bases). This CDR3 region has 16 residues. Looked up from germline, CDR1 is MGHRA and CDR2 is YSYEKL. The V gene lost 2 bases and the J gene lost 1 base, with 11 bases spanning the gap. CDR3 coding DNA: TGCGCCAGCAGCCAATATCAGGGGTTAACTAATGAAAAACTGTTTTTT. Protein: CASSQYQGLTNEKLFF.

This clone turned up a few times. This chain joins TRBV5-6 and TRBJ2-2; D is perhaps TRBD2 (5 bases). V dropped 0 bases and J dropped 4 bases, with 13 bases sitting between them. The CDR3 runs to 16 residues. Germline V gene data show CDR1 as SGHDT and CDR2 as YYEEEE. The DNA for the CDR3 is TGTGCCAGCAGCTTGGTTGGGTCTAGCCGCACCGGGGAGCTGTTTTTT. This translates into CASSLVGSSRTGELFF.

This clone has more than one count but fewer than ten. This rearrangement joins TRBV6-5 to TRBJ2-7; 9 nucleotides line up with TRBD1. Trimming removed 6 bases from V and 5 bases from J; junction bases left unmatched: 11. Germline-derived CDR1 and CDR2 are MNHEY and SVGAGI. This CDR3 spans 15 amino acids. The CDR3 DNA is TGTGCCAGCAGCGCGACAGGGGGTAGTATTCACGAGCAGTACTTC. Its protein product is CASSATGGSIHEQYF.

This CDR3 is CASRWDRGIYGYTF. DNA of the CDR3: TGTGCCAGCAGATGGGACAGGGGTATCTATGGCTACACCTTC. The J gene is TRBJ1-2, the V gene TRBV6-1, with TRBD1 identical over 10 bases. Germline V CDR1 and CDR2: MNHNS, SASEGT. CDR3 length: 14 residues. Unmatched junction bases numbered 5, after V lost 6 bases and J lost 4 bases.

This clone turned up a few times. This sequence joins TRBV2 and TRBJ1-1, with a weak D call TRBD1 (5 bases). Trimming took off 8 bases at V and 0 bases at J, with 7 bases between the two ends. CDR1 SNHLY and CDR2 FYNNEI come from the germline V gene. The CDR3 totals 12 residues. The CDR3 sequence is CASGRVNTEAFF. CDR3 DNA: TGTGCCAGCGGCAGGGTGAACACTGAAGCTTTCTTT.

This clone appeared a few times. V and J are TRBV6-6 and TRBJ2-7; D is possibly TRBD2 (5 bases). Trimming took off 6 bases at V and 0 bases at J, with 12 bases between the two ends. Germline-derived CDR1 and CDR2 are MNHNY and SVGAGI (reference sequence). The CDR3 contains 14 residues. CDR3 in DNA: TGTGCCAGCAGCCAGGACTGGAGCTCCTACGAGCAGTACTTC. Residues: CASSQDWSSYEQYF.

The CDR3 spells CASTGGSNEQYF. The DNA for the CDR3 is TGTGCCAGCACAGGGGGATCTAACGAGCAGTACTTC. The rearrangement joins TRBV2 to TRBJ2-7, with 7 nucleotides matching TRBD1. Losses at the gene ends were 7 bases for V and 5 bases for J; bases not matched to a gene: 5. Germline CDR1 SNHLY, CDR2 FYNNEI. There are 12 residues in the CDR3.

This clone was counted a few times. The chain uses TRBV6-5 and TRBJ2-5, with D possibly TRBD2 on 5 matching bases. Germline CDR1 and CDR2: MNHEY and SVGAGI. CDR3 size: 14 residues. The ends were cut back, 6 bases at V and 4 bases at J, with 15 bases in the middle. Here the CDR3 DNA reads TGTGCCAGCAGACCCTACGGGGTCGGAGAGACCCAGTACTTC. This sequence encodes CASRPYGVGETQYF.

This clone was picked up a small number of times. CDR3 DNA: TGTGCCAGCAGTTTCTCCAAGGACAGGGGGCCCACTGAAGCTTTCTTT. This sequence encodes CASSFSKDRGPTEAFF. The chain combines TRBV6-6 with TRBJ1-1; 11 positions match TRBD1. The CDR3 loop spans 16 amino acids. CDR1 and CDR2 from the germline V gene are MNHNY and SVGAGI (reference sequence). With V trimmed by 4 bases and J by 4 bases, 8 bases remained unmatched.

This clone was seen more than once but under ten times. V is TRBV10-3 and J is TRBJ1-2; D uncertain. Germline CDR1 is ENHRY and CDR2 is SYGVKD. This CDR3 has 14 residues. Trimming shortened V by 4 bases and J by 0 bases, and 9 bases separated the two germline ends. CDR3 sequence: CAISVEGANYGYTF. The CDR3 nucleotides are TGTGCCATCAGTGTCGAGGGCGCTAACTATGGCTACACCTTC.

A few counts support this clone. The chain links TRBV7-3 to TRBJ1-1; no firm D call. Germline values: CDR1 SGHTA, CDR2 FQGTGA. Trimming pared 5 bases from V and 2 bases from J, leaving 9 bases between. The CDR3 has 13 amino acids. Here the CDR3 reads CASSRDHNTEAFF. The CDR3 DNA follows: TGTGCCAGCAGCAGAGATCATAACACTGAAGCTTTCTTT.

The rearrangement uses TRBV6-5 and TRBJ2-5; 7 bases map to TRBD2. The V gene's germline CDR1 is MNHEY and CDR2 SVGAGI. This CDR3 comprises 13 residues. V lost 6 bases, J lost 5 bases, and 6 bases stayed unmatched. The CDR3: CASSRGVGETQYF. DNA for the CDR3: TGTGCCAGCAGCCGGGGGGTCGGCGAGACCCAGTACTTC.

CDR3 nucleotide sequence: TGCGCCAGCAGCTTGGCGGGAGGGAGTGTCGACGAGCAGTACTTC. Amino acids: CASSLAGGSVDEQYF. The chain joins TRBV5-1 to TRBJ2-7; 8 nucleotides align to TRBD2. The length of the CDR3 is 15 residues. V shed 0 bases and J 5 bases; nucleotides not matched to a gene: 7. CDR1 SGHRS and CDR2 YFSETQ come from the germline V gene.

The J gene is TRBJ2-3, the V gene TRBV5-1; TRBD2 aligns across 12 bases. The CDR3 consists of 16 residues. Looked up from germline, CDR1 is SGHRS and CDR2 is YFSETQ. J lost 8 bases, V lost 4 bases, and 11 bases had no gene match. CDR3 coding DNA: TGCGCCAGCAGCACTGGGACAGAGGGACTAGCGGGTACGCAGTATTTT. The encoded protein is CASSTGTEGLAGTQYF.

This clone was counted between two and nine times. The chain uses TRBV30 and TRBJ1-3; D uncertain. This CDR3 has 13 amino acids. The germline V and J ends were trimmed by 2 bases and 0 bases, with 5 bases remaining between them. Germline V gene lookup returns CDR1 GTSNPN and CDR2 SVGIG (reference sequence). Written as DNA, the CDR3 is TGTGCCTGGAGTACAGCCTCTGGAAACACCATATATTTT. It encodes CAWSTASGNTIYF.

The chain couples TRBV21-1 to TRBJ2-7; TRBD1, the D gene given by the table, was not confirmed from the DNA. TRBV21-1 constitutes a pseudogene. The CDR3 is 15 residues long. In DNA, the CDR3 is TGTGCCAGCAGCAAAGGGGAAGGGACAGGGAACGAGCAGTACTTC. The encoded protein is CASSKGEGTGNEQYF.

This chain joins TRBV29-1 and TRBJ1-1; weak D call: TRBD1 (5 bases). Germline CDR1 and CDR2: SQVTM and ANQGSEA. The CDR3 runs 13 residues. Trimming pared 4 bases from V and 2 bases from J, leaving 11 bases between. DNA of the CDR3: TGCAGCGTTGTGAGACAGCTTAACACTGAAGCTTTCTTT. Translated, it gives CSVVRQLNTEAFF.

This clone has just a few counts. The chain couples TRBV25-1 to TRBJ2-2, with D possibly TRBD2 on 5 matching bases. Germline CDR1 is MGHDK and CDR2 is SYGVNS. The CDR3 is made up of 16 amino acids. The germline V and J ends were trimmed by 7 bases and 5 bases, with 20 bases remaining between them. CDR3: CASTPREGAITGELFF. As DNA, the CDR3 is TGTGCCAGCACCCCCAGAGAGGGCGCAATTACCGGGGAGCTGTTTTTT.

This clone was detected only a few times. This sequence joins TRBV6-5 and TRBJ1-5, with 8 positions matching TRBD1. The V gene's germline CDR1 is MNHEY and CDR2 SVGAGI. The CDR3 extends over 15 amino acids. After removal of 2 bases from V and 6 bases from J, the junction contained 6 bases not matched to a gene. CDR3 sequence (DNA): TGTGCCAGCAGTTACGGACAGGGCCTCGGTCAGCCCCAGCATTTT. Amino acid sequence: CASSYGQGLGQPQHF.

The chain has TRBV4-2 and TRBJ2-1, with D unresolved. Germline V lookup: CDR1 LGHNA, CDR2 YNFKEQ. Trimming left V 0 bases short and J 4 bases short, with 4 bases between. There are 13 residues in the CDR3. The CDR3 protein is CASSQEQYNEQFF. The CDR3 DNA follows: TGTGCCAGCAGCCAAGAACAGTACAATGAGCAGTTCTTC.

This clone was observed a few times. CDR3 sequence (DNA): TGCAGCGTTTGTCAGGGGAGGGACACTGAAGCTTTCTTT. As protein: CSVCQGRDTEAFF. The V call is TRBV29-1, the J call TRBJ1-1, with D tentatively TRBD1 (6 bases). Germline V gene data show CDR1 as SQVTM and CDR2 as ANQGSEA. Trimming removed 5 bases from V and 3 bases from J, with 13 bases in between. This CDR3 is 13 amino acids long.